The 25 T cell receptor beta chains presented below share a single source sample, sequenced in a study of CD4 and CD8 cells across lung adenocarcinoma regions. Via MiXCR, TCRdb re-called the PCR reads, giving one row per CDR3 protein. The data hold under 30,000 distinct CDR3 sequences, with 50% to 55% observed a single time. The sample was CD8+ T cells from the center of a lung tumor. The receptors come from a male donor with lung adenocarcinoma. The CD4 and CD8 labels of this study may be unreliable.

Details on this clonotype: At one boundary the junction diverges from the germline segment, which might be a read error. The gene calls are TRBV6-1 and TRBJ1-5; perhaps TRBD1 as D (5 bases). Germline CDR1 MNHNS, CDR2 SASEGT. This CDR3 is 13 amino acids long. For the CDR3, the DNA is TGTGCCAGCCTTCAGGGCAACAATCAGCCCCACCATTTT. It codes for CASLQGNNQPHHF.

This clonotype is labeled as medium-sized (0.01 to 0.1%). This sequence joins TRBV10-1 and TRBJ2-3, with 9 bases that match TRBD2. This CDR3 spans 18 amino acids. Per the germline V gene, CDR1 is WNHNN and CDR2 is SYGVQD (reference sequence). V dropped 5 bases and J dropped 0; count of bases not matched to a gene: 12. The CDR3 region is CASSTTSGEQCSTDTQYF. The CDR3 coding sequence is TGCGCCAGCAGTACGACTAGCGGAGAACAGTGTAGCACAGATACGCAGTATTTT.

The gene calls are TRBV11-2 and TRBJ2-3; no firm D call. CDR1 and CDR2 (germline): SGHAT, FQNNGV. This CDR3 contains 12 residues. V dropped 1 base and J dropped 2 bases, with 1 base sitting between them. The DNA of the CDR3 is TGTGCCAGCAGCTTAGCCACAGATACGCAGTATTTT. It codes for CASSLATDTQYF. The variable domain in full, completed from reference TRBV11-2 and TRBJ2-3, reads EAGVAQSPRYKIIEKRQSVAFWCNPISGHATLYWYQQILGQGPKLLIQFQNNGVVDDSQLPKDRFSAERLKGVDSTLKIQPAKLEDSAVYLCASSLATDTQYFGPGTRLTVL.

This clonotype was observed a handful of times. The chain carries TRBV20-1 and TRBJ2-1; 8 bases agree with TRBD2. The last part of the DNA fits TRBJ2-7 better; the J call may be wrong. Per the germline V gene, CDR1 is DFQATT and CDR2 is SNEGSKA (reference sequence). The CDR3 runs to 15 residues. CDR3 amino acids: CSAPGQSGSLYEQYF. CDR3 nucleotides: TGCAGTGCTCCAGGGCAGAGCGGGAGCCTGTACGAGCAGTACTTC.

This clonotype was observed a few times. CDR3 in DNA: TGTGCCTGGAGTGTACAAGGGTGGTACATATCTGGGGCCAACGTCCTGACTTTC. It yields the protein CAWSVQGWYISGANVLTF. V gene TRBV30 combines with J gene TRBJ2-6; D is unresolved. This CDR3 has 18 amino acids. The germline V gene has CDR1 GTSNPN and CDR2 SVGIG (reference sequence). V dropped 0 bases and J dropped 1 base, with 16 bases sitting between them.

Points on this clonotype: Just one base apart from a much larger clone, this may be a read error. The gene calls are TRBV6-1 and TRBJ2-4; TRBD2 agrees at 14 bases. The CDR3 spans 19 residues. CDR1 MNHNS and CDR2 SASEGT come from the germline V gene. As DNA, the CDR3 is TGTGCCAGCAGGCCGACTAGCGGGAGGGGTGGGGGAGCCGAAAACATTCAGTACTTC. Its translation: CASRPTSGRGGGAENIQYF.

The V gene is TRBV9, the J gene TRBJ2-1; 9 nucleotides line up with TRBD2. The CDR3 is 17 amino acids. The germline V gene has CDR1 SGDLS and CDR2 YYNGEE. The trim removed 1 base at V and 5 bases at J, leaving 10 bases unmatched. CDR3 DNA sequence: TGTGCCAGCAGCGTACCTAGCGGGATAGGGGGAGACAATGAGCAGTTCTTC. Its protein product is CASSVPSGIGGDNEQFF.

This clonotype was recorded at least ten times. This chain uses TRBV6-4 with TRBJ2-1; maybe TRBD2 (6 bases). V lost 3 bases and J 7 bases, leaving 13 bases between the germline ends. Germline V gives CDR1 MRHNA, CDR2 SNTAGT. This CDR3 contains 14 residues. CDR3 residues: CASSEEGVGNEQFF. The CDR3 DNA follows: TGTGCCAGCAGTGAGGAGGGAGTGGGGAATGAGCAGTTCTTC.

The table lists this clonotype with many counts. The gene calls are TRBV7-2 and TRBJ2-3, with TRBD1 identical over 7 bases. In germline, CDR1 is SGHTA, CDR2 FQGNSA. The CDR3 runs to 14 residues. With 3 bases clipped from V and 7 bases from J, the junction kept 7 bases outside the gene matches. The CDR3 coding sequence is TGTGCCAGCAGCTTCAACGCACAGGGGCATACGCAGTATTTT. The encoded protein is CASSFNAQGHTQYF.

The genes are TRBV29-1 and TRBJ1-2; D gene ambiguous. Germline V gene sequence: CDR1 SQVTM, CDR2 ANQGSEA. Trimming removed 2 bases at V and 2 bases at J, with 6 bases between. The CDR3 totals 12 residues. CDR3 amino acids: CSVEWGNYGYTF. The CDR3 region has the DNA TGCAGCGTTGAATGGGGAAACTATGGCTACACCTTC.

This chain uses TRBV30 with TRBJ2-3, with 10 nucleotides matching TRBD2. The germline CDR1 and CDR2 sequences are GTSNPN and SVGIG (reference sequence). This CDR3 comprises 17 residues. J was trimmed by 0 bases and V by 4 bases; bases with no gene match: 10. DNA for the CDR3: TGTGCCTGGACCCTAGCGGGAGTGTCCTCTAGCACAGATACGCAGTATTTT. As protein: CAWTLAGVSSSTDTQYF.

About this clonotype: One junction end does not reproduce the germline sequence, and a read error may be involved. V and J are TRBV7-2 and TRBJ2-3, with D tentatively TRBD2 (7 bases). CDR1 is SGHTA and CDR2 is FQGNSA in the germline V gene. This CDR3 is built from 15 residues. CDR3 in amino acids: CASGLGGGDTETQYF. CDR3 bases: TGTGCCAGCGGCTTAGGGGGGGGTGACACAGAGACGCAGTACTTT.

About this clonotype: Relative to the germline gene, one junction end is altered; a read error may explain this. The V call is TRBV20-1, the J call TRBJ2-4, with D perhaps TRBD1 or TRBD2 (6 bases each). CDR1 and CDR2 from the germline V gene are DFQATT and SNEGSKA (reference sequence). This CDR3 is 15 amino acids long. The CDR3: CSAGVGGRDTETQYF. CDR3 DNA: TGCAGTGCGGGAGTCGGGGGCCGCGACACAGAGACGCAGTACTTT.

Within the sample, this clonotype is medium-sized. The V gene is TRBV6-1, the J gene TRBJ2-2; D is uncertain. The CDR3 contains 14 residues. Germline CDR1 MNHNS, CDR2 SASEGT. The germline V and J ends were trimmed by 0 bases and 7 bases, with 9 bases remaining between them. CDR3 nucleotide sequence: TGTGCCAGCAGTGAAGCCCCGGGTGGCGGGGAGCTGTTTTTT. It yields the protein CASSEAPGGGELFF.

As for this clonotype: Without the conserved terminal phenylalanine or tryptophan, this CDR3 likely stems from a read error. The DNA is omitted, as the CDR3 cannot be located on it reliably, and the CDR3 follows TCRdb's listing. This chain links TRBV10-2 with TRBJ1-6; the D call in the table, TRBD1, was not verified against the DNA. The germline V gene has CDR1 WSHSY and CDR2 SAAADI. The CDR3 extends over 24 residues, inclusive of both ends. The CDR3 loop is CASSVALEQFFGPGTRLRSEEHTS.

This clonotype was seen ten or more times. The chain is built from TRBV6-5 and TRBJ1-1; TRBD1 agrees at 8 bases. This CDR3 has 13 residues. V was clipped by 0 bases and J by 9 bases; unmatched bases: 3. The V gene's germline CDR1 is MNHEY and CDR2 SVGAGI. CDR3: CASSYSAGGQAFF. The CDR3 DNA reads TGTGCCAGCAGTTACTCGGCAGGGGGCCAAGCTTTCTTT.

The chain carries TRBV6-4 and TRBJ2-3; D is tentatively TRBD1 or TRBD2 (5 bases each). The CDR3 is made up of 16 amino acids. Germline assignment: CDR1 MRHNA and CDR2 SNTAGT. The CDR3 region has the DNA TGTGCGAGCCGTGACTCGGGGCTGGGAGCCAAAGACACTCAGTATTTT. It is translated as CASRDSGLGAKDTQYF.

The chain is built from TRBV7-8 and TRBJ2-1; 7 nucleotides agree with TRBD2. This CDR3 has 15 residues. V shed 3 bases and J 3 bases; nucleotides not matched to a gene: 5. Germline lookup yields CDR1 SGHVS and CDR2 FQNEAQ. CDR3: CASSFTSASYNEQFF. In DNA form, the CDR3 reads TGTGCCAGCAGCTTTACTAGCGCGAGCTACAATGAGCAGTTCTTC. The variable domain in full, with the rest retrieved from reference TRBV7-8 and TRBJ2-1, is GAGVSQSPRYKVAKRGQDVALRCDPISGHVSLFWYQQALGQGPEFLTYFQNEAQLDKSGLPSDRFFAERPEGSVSTLKIQRTQQEDSAVYLCASSFTSASYNEQFFGPGTRLTVL.

In nucleotides, the CDR3 is TGTGCCAGCAGTGAGTTGGGGCTGGGGGCCAAAAACACGCAGTACTTC. Amino acids: CASSELGLGAKNTQYF. The rearrangement links TRBV6-4 to TRBJ2-4, with D perhaps TRBD1 (6 bases). CDR1 and CDR2 from the germline V gene are MRHNA and SNTAGT. V was shortened by 3 bases and J by 13 bases, with 25 bases between the two germline ends. The CDR3 consists of 16 residues.

This clonotype was found many times. The V and J genes are TRBV10-3 and TRBJ2-1; 7 bases are shared with TRBD1. The J call may be mistaken, given a closer DNA end match to TRBJ2-5. The germline V gene has CDR1 ENHRY and CDR2 SYGVKD. The CDR3 extends over 14 amino acids. CDR3 amino acids: CAISRTTGKETQYF. The CDR3, as DNA: TGTGCCATCAGCCGTACGACAGGGAAAGAGACCCAGTACTTC.

In its sample, this clonotype was seen many times. J is TRBJ1-5 and V is TRBV6-1; 8 bases align to TRBD1. Germline trimming cut 3 bases from V and 7 bases from J; bases unmatched to any gene: 11. This CDR3 is 16 amino acids long. In germline, CDR1 is MNHNS, CDR2 SASEGT. The CDR3 bases are TGTGCCAGCAGTGATGCCGGACAGGGAGTGCGCCAGCCCCAGCATTTT. Its protein is CASSDAGQGVRQPQHF.

Worth noting for this clonotype: A much bigger clone sits one base away, suggesting this may be a read error. The chain carries TRBV6-1 and TRBJ2-1, with 10 bases that match TRBD2. The J call is doubtful: the DNA matches TRBJ2-7 better. The CDR3 is 15 residues long. Germline CDR1 MNHNS, CDR2 SASEGT. CDR3 amino acids: CARGHSGRYSYEQYF. CDR3 in DNA: TGTGCCCGCGGTCATAGCGGGAGGTACTCCTACGAGCAGTACTTC.

The rearrangement uses TRBV7-9 and TRBJ2-6, with D uncertain. Germline CDR1 reads SEHNR; CDR2 reads FQNEAQ (reference sequence). This CDR3 region has 11 residues. The CDR3 here is CVGSGANVLTF. CDR3 in DNA: TGTGTTGGATCTGGGGCCAACGTCCTGACTTTC. Variable domain in full (rest from reference TRBV7-9 and TRBJ2-6): DTGVSQNPRHKITKRGQNVTFRCDPISEHNRLYWYRQTLGQGPEFLTYFQNEAQLEKSRLLSDRFSAERPKGSFSTLEIQRTEQGDSAMYLCVGSGANVLTFGAGSRLTVL.

This clonotype occurred a few times. This rearrangement joins TRBV4-1 to TRBJ1-2; the D is unclear. V lost 10 bases and J 1 base, leaving 19 bases between the germline ends. The CDR3 has 15 amino acids. CDR1 and CDR2 from the germline V gene are MGHRA and YSYEKL. The CDR3 DNA is TGCGCCACCGCGCCGGGGAAAAACAATAACTATGGCTACACCTTC. Protein sequence: CATAPGKNNNYGYTF.

This clonotype has ten or more counts. This chain connects TRBV11-2 to TRBJ2-5; TRBD2 matches at 8 bases. V was pared by 5 bases and J by 6 bases, with 11 bases of the junction left unmatched. From germline, CDR1 is SGHAT and CDR2 FQNNGV. This CDR3 region has 15 residues. CDR3 residues: CASSPLAGGGQTQYF. The DNA of the CDR3 is TGTGCCAGCAGCCCCCTGGCGGGGGGCGGGCAGACCCAGTACTTC.